This TCR beta chain originates from a study of T cell responses to AZD1222 COVID-19 vaccine. Turning to the study itself: Recipients boosted at about 4 weeks or about 12 weeks are pooled.

Germline values: CDR1 MNHEY, CDR2 SMNVEV (reference sequence). The CDR3 has 13 residues. V was shortened by 10 bases and J by 4 bases, with 14 bases between the two germline ends. Measured with immunoSEQ multiplex PCR; TCRdb has only the in-frame clones, and not every one. The table lists around 150,000 clones, 80% to 95% of them singletons. The chain employs TRBV27 and TRBJ2-1, with no clear D. This TCR came from an adult in good health. The sample consisted of peripheral blood, taken on day 0 of AZD1222 vaccination. The CDR3 sequence is CATSKRAYNEQFF. The CDR3 bases are TGTGCCACCTCGAAACGGGCGTACAATGAGCAGTTCTTC.